The 13 T cell receptor beta chains below come from one sample, sequenced in a study of blood T cell repertoires in COVID-19. Only in-frame clones appear in the TCRdb table, and some are missing; sequencing was by immunoSEQ multiplex PCR. The sample has under 300,000 clones; approximately 88% are singletons. Material for sequencing was PBMCs or T cells enriched from blood (not recorded which). The receptors shown here come from a woman aged 40 to 55 with acute COVID-19.

This chain links TRBV30 with TRBJ1-2; D unclear. Germline V gives CDR1 GTSNPN, CDR2 SVGIG (reference sequence). The CDR3 length is 15 residues. Trimming cost V 7 bases and J 8 bases, with 26 bases left between them. The CDR3 DNA reads as TGTGCCTCCGAAAGTCCCCGACTCCCCTCTATGGGCTACACCTTC. Translation gives CASESPRLPSMGYTF.

V and J are TRBV5-1 and TRBJ1-5; 7 bases are a match to TRBD1. CDR1 is SGHRS, CDR2 YFSETQ, per germline. The CDR3 runs to 14 residues. V was pared by 0 bases and J by 5 bases, with 2 bases of the junction left unmatched. CDR3 bases: TGCGCCAGCAGCTTGGAAGGGGGCGATCAGCCCCAGCATTTT. Translation: CASSLEGGDQPQHF.

The chain combines TRBV28 with TRBJ2-7, with 9 bases fitting TRBD2. Looked up from germline, CDR1 is MDHEN and CDR2 is SYDVKM. The CDR3 sequence is 15 residues long. J was trimmed by 5 bases and V by 4 bases; bases with no gene match: 9. CDR3 sequence (DNA): TGTGCCAGCAGTTCATACGCGGGGGGGCAGGACGAGCAGTACGTC. Its protein product is CASSSYAGGQDEQYV.

In this sample, this clone turned up once. The gene calls are TRBV19 and TRBJ1-6, with D possibly matching TRBD1 (5 bases). The length of the CDR3 is 16 residues. The germline V gene encodes CDR1 LNHDA and CDR2 SQIVND (reference sequence). Trimming left V 1 base short and J 5 bases short, with 12 bases between. CDR3 in DNA: TGTGCCAGTAGTATAGGACAGCAGTTAAATAATTCACCCCTCCACTTT. It codes for CASSIGQQLNNSPLHF. Variable domain in full (rest from reference TRBV19 and TRBJ1-6): DGGITQSPKYLFRKEGQNVTLSCEQNLNHDAMYWYRQDPGQGLRLIYYSQIVNDFQKGDIAEGYSVSREKKESFPLTVTSAQKNPTAFYLCASSIGQQLNNSPLHFGNGTRLTVT.

This sequence joins TRBV28 and TRBJ1-2; no definite D call. The CDR3 totals 14 residues. Germline V CDR1 and CDR2: MDHEN, SYDVKM. V lost 5 bases and J lost 8, with 18 bases in between. The CDR3 DNA is TGTGCCAGCAGTCTCCACATTTCAACAAAGGGCTACACCTTC. Its protein product is CASSLHISTKGYTF.

The chain carries TRBV9 and TRBJ1-2; perhaps TRBD1 as D (6 bases). Trimming stripped 3 bases from V and 3 bases from J, with 12 bases between. Germline V gene data show CDR1 as SGDLS and CDR2 as YYNGEE. The length of the CDR3 is 14 residues. The CDR3 region has the DNA TGTGCCAGCAGCGCTTCAGGGGTCCACTATGGCTACACCTTC. It is translated as CASSASGVHYGYTF.

The chain is built from TRBV9 and TRBJ1-5; unclear D gene. V dropped 3 bases and J dropped 5 bases, with 9 bases sitting between them. The length of the CDR3 is 13 residues. Germline CDR1 and CDR2: SGDLS and YYNGEE. In DNA, the CDR3 is TGTGCCAGCAGCGAAAATTACTATCAGCCCCAGCATTTT. Translated: CASSENYYQPQHF.

V usage is TRBV28 and J usage is TRBJ1-6, with D perhaps TRBD1 (5 bases). V gave up 8 bases and J gave up 0 bases, with 11 bases separating them. The CDR3 is 15 amino acids. Germline V lookup: CDR1 MDHEN, CDR2 SYDVKM. DNA for the CDR3: TGTGCCAGCGTAGCGGGGGGCTCCTATAATTCACCCCTCCACTTT. The encoded protein is CASVAGGSYNSPLHF. Complete variable domain (other parts from reference TRBV28 and TRBJ1-6): DVKVTQSSRYLVKRTGEKVFLECVQDMDHENMFWYRQDPGLGLRLIYFSYDVKMKEKGDIPEGYSVSREKKERFSLILESASTNQTSMYLCASVAGGSYNSPLHFGNGTRLTVT.

This clone appeared a few times. The chain combines TRBV3-1 (or the pseudogene TRBV3-2) with TRBJ1-1; 8 positions match TRBD1. Germline lookup yields CDR1 LGHDT and CDR2 YNNKEL (reference sequence). The length of the CDR3 is 16 residues. V shed 4 bases and J 0 bases; nucleotides not matched to a gene: 7. This CDR3 is CASSLHQTGVNTEAFF. The CDR3 nucleotides read TGTGCCAGCAGCCTCCACCAGACAGGGGTGAACACTGAAGCTTTCTTT.

The rearrangement uses TRBV19 and TRBJ2-1, with 16 bases that match TRBD2. Per the germline V gene, CDR1 is LNHDA and CDR2 is SQIVND (reference sequence). After removal of 6 bases from V and 7 bases from J, the junction contained 15 bases not matched to a gene. The CDR3 has 19 residues. The CDR3 nucleotides read TGTGCCAGTAGGTTCCGGGGACTAGCGGGAGGGCTTCCCGGAAATGAGCAGTTCTTC. This translates into CASRFRGLAGGLPGNEQFF.

The rearrangement links TRBV19 to TRBJ1-5; D is uncertain. V lost 5 bases, J lost 2 bases, and 13 bases lay in between. Germline V gives CDR1 LNHDA, CDR2 SQIVND (reference sequence). The CDR3 contains 15 residues. The chain's CDR3 is CASSGHGRGNQPQHF. The CDR3 nucleotides are TGTGCCAGTAGTGGCCATGGGAGAGGCAATCAGCCCCAGCATTTT.

This clone occurred a few times. The V gene is TRBV27, the J gene TRBJ1-5, with D tentatively TRBD1 (6 bases). Per the germline V gene, CDR1 is MNHEY and CDR2 is SMNVEV (reference sequence). V was trimmed by 4 bases and J by 1 base, leaving 11 bases between them. This CDR3 is built from 15 residues. DNA for the CDR3: TGTGCCAGCAGTTCCCACAGGGAGAGCAATCAGCCCCAGCATTTT. This translates into CASSSHRESNQPQHF.

The rearrangement joins TRBV5-1 to TRBJ1-6, with TRBD1 identical over 7 bases. Germline CDR1 is SGHRS and CDR2 is YFSETQ. This CDR3 has 13 residues. Losses at the gene ends were 1 base for V and 14 bases for J; bases not matched to a gene: 6. The CDR3 is CASSLTTGVTLHF. CDR3 nucleotide sequence: TGCGCCAGCAGCTTGACAACAGGGGTAACCCTCCACTTT. The whole variable domain, remainder taken from reference TRBV5-1 and TRBJ1-6, is KAGVTQTPRYLIKTRGQQVTLSCSPISGHRSVSWYQQTPGQGLQFLFEYFSETQRNKGNFPGRFSGRQFSNSRSEMNVSTLELGDSALYLCASSLTTGVTLHFGNGTRLTVT.